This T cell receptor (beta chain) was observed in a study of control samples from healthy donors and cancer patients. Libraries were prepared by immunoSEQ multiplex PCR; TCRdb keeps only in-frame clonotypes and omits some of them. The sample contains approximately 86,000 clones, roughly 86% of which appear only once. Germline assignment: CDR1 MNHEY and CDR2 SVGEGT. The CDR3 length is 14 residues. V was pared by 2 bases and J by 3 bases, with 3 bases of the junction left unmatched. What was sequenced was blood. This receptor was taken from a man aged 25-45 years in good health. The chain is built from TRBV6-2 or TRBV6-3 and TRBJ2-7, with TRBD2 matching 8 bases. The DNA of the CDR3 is TGTGCCAGCAGTTACCGAAGCGGGGGCTACGAGCAGTACTTC. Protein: CASSYRSGGYEQYF.